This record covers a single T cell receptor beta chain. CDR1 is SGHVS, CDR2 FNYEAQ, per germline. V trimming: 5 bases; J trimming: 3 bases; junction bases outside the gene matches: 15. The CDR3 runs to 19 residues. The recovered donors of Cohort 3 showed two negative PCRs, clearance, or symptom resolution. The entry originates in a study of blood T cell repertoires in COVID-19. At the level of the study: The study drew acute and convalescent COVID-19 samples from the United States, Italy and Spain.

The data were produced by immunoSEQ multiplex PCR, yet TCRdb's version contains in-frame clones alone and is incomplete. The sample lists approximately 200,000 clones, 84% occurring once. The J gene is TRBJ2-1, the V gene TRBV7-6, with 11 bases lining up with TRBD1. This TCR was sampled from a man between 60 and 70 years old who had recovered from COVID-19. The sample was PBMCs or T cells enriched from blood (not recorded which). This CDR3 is CASSLRVGGQGVGYNEQFF. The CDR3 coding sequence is TGTGCCAGCAGCCTACGGGTAGGGGGACAGGGGGTCGGCTACAATGAGCAGTTCTTC.